This T cell receptor (beta chain) was sequenced in a study of blood T cell repertoires in COVID-19. About the research overall: From T cells, B-cell-depleted T cells, or PBMCs came the material, which was cDNA or gDNA.

Sequencing was performed with immunoSEQ multiplex PCR; in TCRdb, only in-frame clones are kept and a portion is missing. The sample shows tens of thousands of clones, about 86% of them seen only once. The germline V and J ends were trimmed by 5 bases and 6 bases, with 12 bases remaining between them. Germline CDR1 SGDLS, CDR2 YYNGEE. The CDR3 length is 13 residues. Specimen: peripheral blood. The rearrangement uses TRBV9 and TRBJ1-5, with D tentatively TRBD1 (5 bases). The source of this sequence is a human donor in a cohort sampled during active COVID-19. The CDR3 DNA is TGTGCCAGCAGTGGGGGGGAGGGTCAGCCCCAGCATTTT. Translating it yields CASSGGEGQPQHF. The full variable domain, completed using reference TRBV9 and TRBJ1-5, is DSGVTQTPKHLITATGQRVTLRCSPRSGDLSVYWYQQSLDQGLQFLIQYYNGEERAKGNILERFSAQQFPDLHSELNLSSLELGDSALYFCASSGGEGQPQHFGDGTRLSIL.